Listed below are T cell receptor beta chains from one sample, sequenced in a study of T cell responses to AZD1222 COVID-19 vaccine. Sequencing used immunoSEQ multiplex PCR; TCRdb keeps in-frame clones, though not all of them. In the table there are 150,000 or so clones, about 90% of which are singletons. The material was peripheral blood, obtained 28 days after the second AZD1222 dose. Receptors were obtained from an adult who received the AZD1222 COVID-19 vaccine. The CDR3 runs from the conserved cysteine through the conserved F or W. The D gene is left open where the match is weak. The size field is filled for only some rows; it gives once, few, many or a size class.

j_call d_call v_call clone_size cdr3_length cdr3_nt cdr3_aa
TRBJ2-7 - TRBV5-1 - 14 TGCGCCAGCAGCCCCGGTCCTACCTCCTACGAGCAGTACTTC CASSPGPTSYEQYF
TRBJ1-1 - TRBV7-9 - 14 TGTGCCAGCAGCACCCGGACACTGAACACTGAAGCTTTCTTT CASSTRTLNTEAFF
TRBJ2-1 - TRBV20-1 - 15 TGCAGTGCTAGTCCCCTGGCCGGTACCTACAATGAGCAGTTCTTC CSASPLAGTYNEQFF
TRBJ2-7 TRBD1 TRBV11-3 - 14 TGTGCCAGCAGCCAGACAGGGATGAGCTACGAGCAGTACTTC CASSQTGMSYEQYF
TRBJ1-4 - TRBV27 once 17 TGTGCCAGCAGTTTATCGACATTCTCGCGGGCTAATGAAAAACTGTTTTTT CASSLSTFSRANEKLFF
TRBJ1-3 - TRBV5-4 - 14 TGTGCCAGCAGCCTTGCGGGGGCCCGTAACACCATATATTTT CASSLAGARNTIYF
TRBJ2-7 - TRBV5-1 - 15 TGCGCCAGCAGGTGGGGGACTGAAGATTCCTACGAGCAGTACTTC CASRWGTEDSYEQYF
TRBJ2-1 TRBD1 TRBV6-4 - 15 TGTGCCAGCAGTGATAACGGACAGGGGGCCAGTGAGCAGTTCTTC CASSDNGQGASEQFF
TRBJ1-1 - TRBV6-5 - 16 TGTGCCAGCAGTTTTAATTCGGCAGGAGTGAACACTGAAGCTTTCTTT CASSFNSAGVNTEAFF
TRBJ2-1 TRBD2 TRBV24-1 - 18 TGTGCCACCAGTGATGCCGGGACTAGCGGGAGTTTGGGCAATGAGCAGTTCTTC CATSDAGTSGSLGNEQFF
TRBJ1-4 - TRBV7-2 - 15 TGTGCCAGCAGCTTAGTGGGGGGCGATAATGAAAAACTGTTTTTT CASSLVGGDNEKLFF
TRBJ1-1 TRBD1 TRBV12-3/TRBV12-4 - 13 TGTGCCAGCAGTAACAGGGGGAGCACTGAAGCTTTCTTT CASSNRGSTEAFF
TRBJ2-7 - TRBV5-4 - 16 TGTGCCAGCAGCTTGGGTAGTACCGCTATACCTTACGAGCAGTACTTC CASSLGSTAIPYEQYF
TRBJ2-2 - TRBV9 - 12 TGTGCCAGCAGCGCCACAGGGGGGGAGCTGTTTTTT CASSATGGELFF
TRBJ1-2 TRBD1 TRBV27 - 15 TGTGCCAGCAGCCCTGGGACAGAAGCTAACTATGGCTACACCTTC CASSPGTEANYGYTF
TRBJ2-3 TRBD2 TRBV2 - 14 TGTGCCAGCAGTGAAGACCTAGCGGGAGGCACGCAGTATTTT CASSEDLAGGTQYF
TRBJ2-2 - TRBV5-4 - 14 TGTGCCAGCAGAGCGGATTTCCCCACCGGGGAGCTGTTTTTT CASRADFPTGELFF
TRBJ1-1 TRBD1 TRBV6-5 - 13 TGTGCCAGCAGGCTAGACGGGACAGGGGAAGCTTTCTTT CASRLDGTGEAFF
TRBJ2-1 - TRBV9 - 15 TGTGCCAGCAGCGTAGCGGGAGTGTCCTACAATGAGCAGTTCTTC CASSVAGVSYNEQFF
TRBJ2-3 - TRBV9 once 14 TGTGCCAGCAGCGCAGGGGATGACACAGATACGCAGTATTTT CASSAGDDTDTQYF
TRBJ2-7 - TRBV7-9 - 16 TGTGCCAGCAGCCCCCGCCCATCCGCGAAACCTGACGAGCAGTACTTC CASSPRPSAKPDEQYF
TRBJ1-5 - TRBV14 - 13 TGTGCCAGCAGCGCAGGGGCCAATCAGCCCCAGCATTTT CASSAGANQPQHF
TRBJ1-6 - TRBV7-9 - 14 TGTGCCAGCAGCTTAGAAGGGGTCGGCTCACCCCTCCACTTT CASSLEGVGSPLHF
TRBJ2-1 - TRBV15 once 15 TGTGCCACCAGCAGAGATATCAATTCTCACAATGAGCAGTTCTTC CATSRDINSHNEQFF
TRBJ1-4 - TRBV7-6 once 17 TGTGCCAGTAGCCCCAGCTTAGAGGTGATGGGAGGGGAAAAACTGTTTTTT CASSPSLEVMGGEKLFF
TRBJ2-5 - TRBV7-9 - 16 TGTGCCAGCAGCCCAGCCCGCCCGCGGGGTAGGGAGACCCAGTACTTC CASSPARPRGRETQYF
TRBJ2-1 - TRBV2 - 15 TGTGCCAGCGATATGAACGGGGGGCTCTACAATGAGCAGTTCTTC CASDMNGGLYNEQFF
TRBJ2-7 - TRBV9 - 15 TGTGCCAGCAGCGTAGGGGCTAGTTGGAGGAACGAGCAGTACTTC CASSVGASWRNEQYF
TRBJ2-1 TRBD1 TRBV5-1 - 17 TGCGCCAGCAGCTTGGCCGTAGGGACAGGGAAAGCGAATGAGCAGTTCTTC CASSLAVGTGKANEQFF